This T cell receptor (beta chain) came from a study of vaccination effects on CD4 cells after COVID-19. The table came from immunoSEQ multiplex PCR; TCRdb's copy has only in-frame clones and leaves some out. This sample has fewer than 75,000 clones, with around 73% found just once. This CDR3 region has 16 residues. Germline assignment: CDR1 SGHRS and CDR2 YFSETQ. The V and J ends lost 1 base and 9 bases respectively, with 17 bases between them. Culture proceeded for 10 days, and CD4+ T cells were then isolated. Each person got two doses of an mRNA SARS-CoV-2 vaccine, BNT162b2 or mRNA-1273. In the case of this clone: Antigen unknown.

The input for sequencing was CD4+ T cells from PBMCs cultured without peptide, taken after COVID-19 vaccination. The chain has TRBV5-1 and TRBJ1-6; possible D gene TRBD1, 5 bases. The sequence was collected from a human donor who received a COVID-19 vaccine. CDR3 DNA: TGCGCCAGCAGCTTGAGTTTTGGGGGGGGAAGTTCACCCCTCCACTTT. This encodes CASSLSFGGGSSPLHF.